The 19 T cell receptor beta chains below were found in one sample sequenced in a study of CD8+CD57+ T cells in acquired aplastic anemia. Only patients with CD8+CD57+ cell expansion on flow cytometry were chosen for sequencing. TCR beta VDJ and CDR3 profiles were obtained from a genomic DNA template. TCRdb used MiXCR to reprocess the reads, holding one entry per CDR3 protein. This sample has around 430,000 distinct CDR3 sequences, with about a third found just once. Sequences were obtained from sorted CD4+, CD8+, or CD8+CD57+ T cells (not recorded which) from PBMCs. The receptor source for this set is a human donor with aplastic anemia.

The V gene is TRBV20-1, the J gene TRBJ1-6, with D possibly being TRBD1 (5 bases). Per germline, CDR1 DFQATT and CDR2 SNEGSKA (reference sequence). Deletions cut 8 bases from V and 7 bases from J, with 12 bases between. The CDR3 runs 12 residues. The CDR3 is CSPRGGNSPLHF. The DNA for the CDR3 is TGCAGTCCCCGGGGGGGGAATTCACCCCTCCACTTT.

The DNA of the CDR3 is TGTGCCAGCCAGGGGAACATGAACACTGAAGCTTTCTTT. It is translated as CASQGNMNTEAFF. The V gene is TRBV2, the J gene TRBJ1-1; weak D call: TRBD1 (6 bases). Trimming removed 8 bases at V and 0 bases at J, with 10 bases between. The germline CDR1 and CDR2 sequences are SNHLY and FYNNEI. The CDR3 runs to 13 residues.

Only a few counts were recorded for this clonotype. J is TRBJ1-4 and V is TRBV7-9, with 8 positions matching TRBD1. Germline V lookup: CDR1 SEHNR, CDR2 FQNEAQ (reference sequence). J lost 7 bases, V lost 5 bases, and 9 bases had no gene match. This CDR3 comprises 15 residues. The DNA for the CDR3 is TGTGCCAGCAGCACCGGACAGGGTTTAGGTGAAAAACTGTTTTTT. Its protein is CASSTGQGLGEKLFF.

This clonotype has only one observation. The genes are TRBV4-3 and TRBJ2-7, with 7 bases identical to TRBD1. This CDR3 spans 15 amino acids. Germline values: CDR1 LGHNA, CDR2 YSLEER. Germline trimming cut 1 base from V and 2 bases from J; bases unmatched to any gene: 5. The CDR3 nucleotides read TGCGCCAGCAGCCAAGCCTGGGACAGAACCTACGAGCAGTACTTC. It is translated as CASSQAWDRTYEQYF.

This clonotype was found many times. This chain links TRBV10-2 with TRBJ1-6; 10 bases match TRBD1. Germline CDR1 is WSHSY and CDR2 is SAAADI. Unmatched junction bases numbered 5, after V lost 6 bases and J lost 9 bases. This CDR3 region has 14 residues. This chain's CDR3 is CASRGTGETSPLHF. CDR3 coding DNA: TGCGCCAGCAGGGGGACAGGGGAAACTTCACCCCTCCACTTT.

The rearrangement uses TRBV5-6 and TRBJ1-1, with TRBD1 matching 7 bases. The CDR3 runs to 14 residues. J was trimmed by 5 bases and V by 1 base; bases with no gene match: 5. Per germline, CDR1 SGHDT and CDR2 YYEEEE. The CDR3 sequence is CASSLKGAWTEAFF. The DNA of the CDR3 is TGTGCCAGCAGCTTGAAGGGGGCGTGGACTGAAGCTTTCTTT. Together with reference TRBV5-6 and TRBJ1-1, the CDR3 gives the full variable domain: DAGVTQSPTHLIKTRGQQVTLRCSPKSGHDTVSWYQQALGQGPQFIFQYYEEEERQRGNFPDRFSGHQFPNYSSELNVNALLLGDSALYLCASSLKGAWTEAFFGQGTRLTVV.

CDR3 sequence (DNA): TGTGCCAGCAGTAACCCCGACAGGGTCCCAGGTTCACCCCTCCACTTT. Translation: CASSNPDRVPGSPLHF. This rearrangement joins TRBV2 to TRBJ1-6, with 7 bases fitting TRBD1. The length of the CDR3 is 16 residues. After removal of 5 bases from V and 9 bases from J, the junction contained 13 bases not matched to a gene. CDR1 and CDR2 from the germline V gene are SNHLY and FYNNEI.

This rearrangement joins TRBV7-2 to TRBJ1-2; D is unresolved. CDR3 size: 13 residues. Germline CDR1 SGHTA, CDR2 FQGNSA. The V end was cut by 1 base, the J end by 4 bases, with 7 bases between. CDR3 amino acids: CASSLGIAYGYTF. CDR3 bases: TGTGCCAGCAGCTTAGGGATCGCCTATGGCTACACCTTC.

The V gene is TRBV9, the J gene TRBJ2-1, with 9 nucleotides matching TRBD1. Trimming removed 4 bases from V and 5 bases from J; junction bases left unmatched: 7. CDR1 SGDLS and CDR2 YYNGEE come from the germline V gene. The CDR3 length is 15 residues. The CDR3 reads CASSLDRGGHNEQFF. The CDR3 region has the DNA TGTGCCAGCAGCCTGGACAGGGGCGGACACAATGAGCAGTTCTTC.

The chain combines TRBV2 with TRBJ1-1; D perhaps matches TRBD1 (6 bases). CDR1 is SNHLY and CDR2 is FYNNEI in the germline V gene. CDR3 length equals 14 residues. The germline V and J ends were trimmed by 5 bases and 5 bases, with 15 bases remaining between them. CDR3 residues: CASSRGSPKTEAFF. CDR3 bases: TGTGCCAGCAGTAGGGGGAGCCCCAAGACTGAAGCTTTCTTT.

This clonotype showed up just once. The V gene is TRBV15, the J gene TRBJ2-7; 11 bases line up with TRBD2. CDR3 size: 14 residues. CDR1 and CDR2 from the germline V gene are LNHNV and YYDKDF (reference sequence). The CDR3 loop reads CAQTGTSGIYEQYF. CDR3 coding DNA: TGTGCTCAAACCGGGACTAGCGGTATCTACGAGCAGTACTTC.

Regarding this clonotype: A clone one base away is much larger, so this may be a read error. The V and J genes are TRBV4-2 and TRBJ2-5; no reliable D call. This CDR3 has 12 residues. Germline V gene lookup returns CDR1 LGHNA and CDR2 YNFKEQ. Written as DNA, the CDR3 is TGTGCCGGCAGTTACTCCTGGGAGACCCAGTACTTC. Its protein is CAGSYSWETQYF.

The chain combines TRBV2 with TRBJ2-1; 9 bases map to TRBD2. V shed 4 bases and J 4 bases; nucleotides not matched to a gene: 11. The CDR3 consists of 17 residues. Germline CDR1 reads SNHLY; CDR2 reads FYNNEI. CDR3: CASSAGTAGGNYNEQFF. The CDR3 bases are TGTGCCAGCAGTGCAGGCACAGCGGGGGGAAATTACAATGAGCAGTTCTTC. Full variable domain (missing parts from reference TRBV2 and TRBJ2-1): EPEVTQTPSHQVTQMGQEVILRCVPISNHLYFYWYRQILGQKVEFLVSFYNNEISEKSEIFDDQFSVERPDGSNFTLKIRSTKLEDSAMYFCASSAGTAGGNYNEQFFGPGTRLTVL.

This sequence joins TRBV13 and TRBJ2-2; D is possibly TRBD2 (6 bases). The CDR3 has 16 residues. Per germline, CDR1 PRHDT and CDR2 FYEKMQ (reference sequence). Between the trimmed V and J ends, which lost 3 bases and 4 bases, there was a span of 15 bases. CDR3 nucleotides: TGTGCCAGCAGCTTGCGGGGACTGTCTCCCACCGGGGAGCTGTTTTTT. It encodes CASSLRGLSPTGELFF.

The chain joins TRBV7-2 to TRBJ2-7, with TRBD1 matching 8 bases. The CDR3 has 13 residues. The germline V gene encodes CDR1 SGHTA and CDR2 FQGNSA. Trimming cost V 5 bases and J 9 bases; bases outside gene matches: 9. The CDR3 sequence: CASSLRTGNGQYF. The CDR3 DNA reads as TGTGCCAGCAGCCTCCGGACAGGGAACGGGCAGTACTTC.

In this sample, this clonotype turned up a few times. The rearrangement joins TRBV6-1 to TRBJ2-7; D uncertain. Germline V gene sequence: CDR1 MNHNS, CDR2 SASEGT. V gave up 6 bases and J gave up 4 bases, with 16 bases separating them. The CDR3 contains 14 residues. CDR3 sequence (DNA): TGTGCCAGCAGACCCCCGCCACCACCATACGAGCAGTACTTC. Protein sequence: CASRPPPPPYEQYF.

This clonotype was recorded only once. This rearrangement joins TRBV9 to TRBJ1-1; 7 bases match TRBD1. Germline V gene lookup returns CDR1 SGDLS and CDR2 YYNGEE. The CDR3 consists of 15 residues. V gave up 0 bases and J gave up 0 bases; unmatched junction bases: 2. CDR3 DNA: TGTGCCAGCAGCGTAGCGACAGGGCTGAACACTGAAGCTTTCTTT. Translation gives CASSVATGLNTEAFF.

Only a few counts were recorded for this clonotype. The chain carries TRBV12-3 or TRBV12-4 and TRBJ1-2, with D tentatively TRBD1 (5 bases). V was shortened by 3 bases and J by 5 bases, with 10 bases between the two germline ends. The CDR3 contains 13 residues. CDR3 sequence reads: CASSFVGGYGYTF. Written as DNA, the CDR3 is TGTGCCAGCAGTTTTGTCGGGGGTTATGGCTACACCTTC.

The chain carries TRBV5-1 and TRBJ2-5, with TRBD1 matching over 8 bases. Germline V gene data show CDR1 as SGHRS and CDR2 as YFSETQ. Germline trimming cut 1 base from V and 5 bases from J; bases unmatched to any gene: 7. This CDR3 comprises 15 residues. CDR3 sequence (DNA): TGCGCCAGCAGCTTGCAGGGGGCGGTCGTTGAGACCCAGTACTTC. It is translated as CASSLQGAVVETQYF.